This TCR gamma chain was found in a study of Vδ1+ human thymocytes (dated by TCRdb to the late 2010s). Turning to the overall study: mRNA-level TRG and TRD CDR3 repertoires of highly purified Vdelta1+ thymocytes from young children were characterised as a data resource. Earlier work had validated the multiplex-based CDR3 amplicon strategy against 5'RACE-based methods for generating CDR3 amplicons. The research as a whole found: Donors shared many TRG clonotypes (up to roughly 6.9x10^3), but TRD repertoires were essentially private, with at most 120 shared. Because no clustering by age or sex was observed, donors were not stratified by these variables in the analyses. In contrast to oligoclonal peripheral blood repertoires, thymic TRG and TRD repertoires appeared to be highly polyclonal with Gaussian CDR3 length distributions. Although sort purity was high, approximately 19% of thymic TRD sequences were Vdelta2 (with a few Vdelta3), in contrast to the peripheral blood Vdelta1+ controls. The authors advised highly purified populations and single-cell validation, since unexpected Vdelta2 sequences could cause misinterpretation of bulk repertoire data.

From a lookup of the germline V gene, CDR1 and CDR2 are VENAVY and YDSYNSRV. Germline trimming: 4 bases from V, 0 bases from J; junction bases outside gene matches: 5. The CDR3 holds 15 amino acids from the cysteine to the phenylalanine. CDR3 DNA is the only sequence kept; it has 45 bases, read in frame from the first base. Thymic samples were depleted of alphabeta T cells, then CD3+ TCRVdelta1+ TCRVdelta2- thymocytes were FACS-sorted. The purity of the sorted Vdelta1+ thymocytes fell between roughly 96% and 99.6%. Thymic specimens came from 8 paediatric patients undergoing corrective cardiac surgery, aged from about 5 days to 17 months. Thymic tissue was dispersed and mononuclear cells isolated on a Histopaque-1077 density gradient. Staining used anti-TCRVdelta1 clone TS8.2, anti-TCRVdelta2 clone B6, anti-CD3 clone HIT3a and anti-TCRalphabeta clone IP26 antibodies. On this clone: It lacks a known antigen. Base qualities are not recorded, but no much larger clone differs from it by a single base.

RNA extraction was carried out with the RNeasy mini kit, and reverse transcription was then done using Superscript III. Multiplex PCR was used to generate CDR3 amplicons, with pooled V-gene forward primers and a constant-region reverse primer carrying Illumina adaptor overhangs. After gel purification, the amplicons were indexed with Nextera index primers during roughly 8 additional PCR cycles and then purified using AMPure XP beads. Sequencing of the libraries was done on an Illumina MiSeq using paired-end 250 bp reads, dual indexing and an approximately 21% PhiX spike-in. Concerning the study's data processing: Read quality was checked with FastQC, and TRG read pairs were merged using ea-utils fastq-join. IMGT/HighV-QUEST was used to annotate sequences, retaining only productive sequences with an unambiguous V-gene assignment, and each clonotype was defined by an identical CDR3 sequence. For downstream analysis, VDJtools 1.1.1, tcR 2.2.3, Treemap and vegan Shannon diversity in R 3.4.4 were used. Clonotypes were called again by TCRdb from the public reads via CATT, and duplicate nucleotide sequences were then merged into one entry. These V and J calls derive from TCRdb rather than the authors' analysis. The table for this sample lists about 36,000 gamma-chain clones; 20% of them were counted only once. About 2% of the sample goes to the ten largest clones.

Sequences were obtained from Vdelta1+ gamma-delta thymocytes from the thymus. Interpreted using the paper, the cell subset or site label stands for: FACS-sorted CD3+ TCRalphabeta- TCRVdelta1+ TCRVdelta2- thymocytes. This receptor was taken from a girl younger than two who had congenital heart surgery. The V gene is TRGV8 and the J gene is TRGJP2. The sequenced DNA is TGTGCCACCTGGGACCTGGATAGTAGTGATTGGATCAAGACGTTT. The translation is CATWDLDSSDWIKTF.